These 32 T cell receptor beta chains came from one sample sequenced in a study of shared clonotypes between healthy human individuals. Clones were read by immunoSEQ multiplex PCR, and TCRdb kept only the in-frame ones, dropping some. There are hundreds of thousands of clones in the sample; about 74% occur only once, and under 2% lies in the top ten. Sequenced sample: memory CD4+ T cells sorted from blood. Subset specified: CD45RA-negative fraction. Every receptor here comes from a woman aged 30 to 39 in good health.

This chain connects TRBV25-1 to TRBJ2-6; D call uncertain. CDR1 is MGHDK and CDR2 is SYGVNS in the germline V gene. The CDR3 is 15 amino acids. Trimming pared 6 bases from V and 0 bases from J, leaving 9 bases between. CDR3 protein: CASSRLFSGANVLTF. As DNA, the CDR3 is TGTGCCAGCAGCCGTCTTTTCTCTGGGGCCAACGTCCTGACTTTC.

The CDR3 DNA is TGTGCCAGCAGCTTGGGACAGGGTCGAACGAACGAGCAGTACTTC. Its translation is CASSLGQGRTNEQYF. This rearrangement joins TRBV11-3 to TRBJ2-7, with TRBD1 identical over 9 bases. Germline V CDR1 and CDR2: SGHNT, YENEEA. The V and J ends lost 3 bases and 5 bases, in that order; junction bases with no gene match: 8. The CDR3 length is 15 residues. Variable domain in full (rest from reference TRBV11-3 and TRBJ2-7): EAGVVQSPRYKIIEKKQPVAFWCNPISGHNTLYWYLQNLGQGPELLIRYENEEAVDDSQLPKDRFSAERLKGVDSTLKIQPAELGDSAVYLCASSLGQGRTNEQYFGPGTRLTVT.

J is TRBJ2-2 and V is TRBV11-2; maybe TRBD2 (5 bases). Germline V gene data show CDR1 as SGHAT and CDR2 as FQNNGV. Trimming cost V 6 bases and J 2 bases, with 13 bases left between them. CDR3 length: 15 amino acids. The CDR3 DNA sequence: TGTGCCAGCAGAACCCCGGGAAAAAACACCGGGGAGCTGTTTTTT. Protein sequence: CASRTPGKNTGELFF.

The chain joins TRBV6-6 to TRBJ1-6; D ambiguous. The CDR3 has 14 amino acids. Trimming left V 0 bases short and J 7 bases short, with 7 bases between. Germline CDR1 is MNHNY and CDR2 is SVGAGI (reference sequence). CDR3 in amino acids: CASSYSGSNSPLHF. Written as DNA, the CDR3 is TGTGCCAGCAGTTACTCTGGCAGCAATTCACCCCTCCACTTT.

The chain combines TRBV2 with TRBJ2-5; D may be TRBD2 (5 bases). V was shortened by 0 bases and J by 2 bases, with 10 bases between the two germline ends. Germline V lookup: CDR1 SNHLY, CDR2 FYNNEI. This CDR3 spans 15 amino acids. The CDR3 reads CASSEATTDQETQYF. The CDR3 DNA is TGTGCCAGCAGTGAAGCGACTACAGATCAAGAGACCCAGTACTTC.

The gene calls are TRBV4-2 and TRBJ2-3; D is tentatively TRBD1 or TRBD2 (5 bases each). The CDR3 covers 16 residues. CDR1 is LGHNA and CDR2 is YNFKEQ in the germline V gene. The V gene lost 1 base and the J gene lost 0 bases, with 11 bases spanning the gap. CDR3 loop: CASSQGRDPSTDTQYF. DNA of the CDR3: TGTGCCAGCAGCCAAGGCCGGGACCCAAGCACAGATACGCAGTATTTT.

This chain connects TRBV4-2 to TRBJ2-7, with 10 positions matching TRBD2. This CDR3 has 15 residues. V shed 1 base, J shed 4 bases, and the junction held 4 bases outside the gene matches. The germline CDR1 and CDR2 sequences are LGHNA and YNFKEQ. The CDR3 nucleotides read TGTGCCAGCAGCCAAGTATCTAGCGGGAGTTACGAGCAGTACTTC. Its protein product is CASSQVSSGSYEQYF.

V gene TRBV7-9 combines with J gene TRBJ2-2; no clear D. The germline V and J ends were trimmed by 7 bases and 2 bases, with 11 bases remaining between them. CDR1 SEHNR and CDR2 FQNEAQ come from the germline V gene (reference sequence). CDR3 length: 14 residues. The CDR3, as DNA: TGTGCCAGCACCGTAGAATTAAACACCGGGGAGCTGTTTTTT. It yields the protein CASTVELNTGELFF.

The rearrangement uses TRBV7-9 and TRBJ2-3; 7 nucleotides agree with TRBD1. CDR3 length: 14 amino acids. Germline CDR1 and CDR2: SEHNR and FQNEAQ (reference sequence). With 5 bases clipped from V and 5 bases from J, the junction kept 7 bases outside the gene matches. CDR3 region: CASSRQGSGDTQYF. The CDR3 coding sequence is TGTGCCAGCAGCCGACAGGGTTCGGGAGATACGCAGTATTTT.

CDR3 nucleotides: TGTGCCAGTAACCATCTGGGACAGGGCATTGGGGGAGGCTACACCTTC. Its protein is CASNHLGQGIGGGYTF. V and J are TRBV19 and TRBJ1-2, with TRBD1 identical over 9 bases. Trimming at V came to 7 bases and at J to 8 bases, leaving 17 bases not matched to a gene. The germline gives CDR1 LNHDA, CDR2 SQIVND (reference sequence). This CDR3 has 16 residues.

The chain employs TRBV19 and TRBJ2-3; 7 bases map to TRBD1. Trimming took 6 bases from V and 0 from J; bases not matched to a gene: 3. Germline-derived CDR1 and CDR2 are LNHDA and SQIVND (reference sequence). The CDR3 totals 14 residues. CDR3 sequence reads: CASRSTGSTDTQYF. The CDR3 DNA is TGTGCCAGTAGATCGACAGGGAGCACAGATACGCAGTATTTT.

The V call is TRBV5-1, the J call TRBJ2-7; 7 bases are shared with TRBD2. The CDR3 has 16 residues. Germline CDR1 SGHRS, CDR2 YFSETQ. The V and J ends lost 4 bases and 5 bases, in that order; junction bases with no gene match: 15. The CDR3 DNA sequence: TGCGCCAGCAGCGGCGGAGCGGGGCCGGGGGGAGACGAGCAGTACTTC. Its translation is CASSGGAGPGGDEQYF.

CDR3 protein: CASSYSGGQGSPLHF. CDR3 sequence (DNA): TGTGCCAGCAGTTACTCTGGGGGGCAGGGGTCACCCCTCCACTTT. This chain connects TRBV6-5 to TRBJ1-6; D is perhaps TRBD1 (6 bases). CDR3 length: 15 amino acids. Per germline, CDR1 MNHEY and CDR2 SVGAGI. The germline V and J ends were trimmed by 0 bases and 10 bases, with 13 bases remaining between them.

This clone has just a few counts. The chain recombines TRBV5-1 with TRBJ2-4, with TRBD2 matching over 10 bases. This CDR3 has 18 amino acids. Germline CDR1 reads SGHRS; CDR2 reads YFSETQ. Trimming at V came to 3 bases and at J to 8 bases, leaving 17 bases not matched to a gene. The DNA for the CDR3 is TGCGCCAGCAGCTCATCCCTCCTAGCGGGAGCAGGGGTAGACATTCAGTACTTC. Residues: CASSSSLLAGAGVDIQYF.

The chain employs TRBV19 and TRBJ2-4; D unresolved. The CDR3 is 16 residues long. V lost 6 bases and J 0 bases, leaving 15 bases between the germline ends. Per the germline V gene, CDR1 is LNHDA and CDR2 is SQIVND (reference sequence). The CDR3, as DNA: TGTGCCAGTAGCCCTCCCCCACCCCTAGCCAAAAACATTCAGTACTTC. This gives the protein CASSPPPPLAKNIQYF.

This clone was found a few times. The gene calls are TRBV9 and TRBJ1-2; D call uncertain. V was pared by 3 bases and J by 8 bases, with 8 bases between. The CDR3 covers 11 residues. From germline, CDR1 is SGDLS and CDR2 YYNGEE. CDR3 amino acids: CASSAQNGYTF. CDR3 nucleotides: TGTGCCAGCAGCGCTCAGAACGGCTACACCTTC.

This chain joins TRBV4-2 and TRBJ2-3; possibly TRBD2 for D (6 bases). This CDR3 contains 17 residues. Germline lookup yields CDR1 LGHNA and CDR2 YNFKEQ. With 2 bases removed from V and 0 bases from J, the gap between germline ends came to 15 bases. Here the CDR3 DNA reads TGTGCCAGCAGCCAAAGGGGTCGAGGGACTAGCACAGATACGCAGTATTTT. Its protein is CASSQRGRGTSTDTQYF.

This clone has at least ten counts. This chain uses TRBV4-1 with TRBJ1-5; D is unresolved. Germline CDR1 MGHRA, CDR2 YSYEKL. The CDR3 sequence is 13 residues long. V was pared by 11 bases and J by 4 bases, with 15 bases between. This CDR3 reads CAASGSLNQPQHF. CDR3 DNA sequence: TGCGCCGCATCGGGGAGCCTAAATCAGCCCCAGCATTTT.

V is TRBV5-1 and J is TRBJ2-6; D unresolved. Trimming removed 2 bases at V and 2 bases at J, with 8 bases between. CDR3 length: 15 amino acids. Germline-derived CDR1 and CDR2 are SGHRS and YFSETQ. The CDR3 loop is CASSLSKTGANVLTF. Written as DNA, the CDR3 is TGCGCCAGCAGCTTATCCAAGACTGGGGCCAACGTCCTGACTTTC.

The chain couples TRBV4-1 to TRBJ1-2, with D perhaps matching TRBD1 (6 bases). Trimming left V 1 base short and J 7 bases short, with 16 bases between. Per the germline V gene, CDR1 is MGHRA and CDR2 is YSYEKL. This CDR3 has 15 residues. The CDR3 protein is CASSQARTAISGYTF. The DNA for the CDR3 is TGCGCCAGCAGCCAAGCGCGGACAGCAATCTCTGGCTACACCTTC.

This clone was seen ten or more times. This CDR3 is also generated by other DNA sequences in the sample. This sequence joins TRBV14 and TRBJ2-2; D gene unclear. The CDR3 sequence is 14 residues long. V shed 0 bases and J shed 2 bases, with 4 bases lying between them. CDR1 SGHDN and CDR2 FVKESK come from the germline V gene. CDR3 protein: CASSQDLNTGELFF. As DNA, the CDR3 is TGTGCCAGCAGCCAAGATTTAAACACCGGGGAGCTGTTTTTT.

The gene calls are TRBV28 and TRBJ1-3; no definite D call. This CDR3 spans 14 amino acids. In germline, CDR1 is MDHEN, CDR2 SYDVKM. V dropped 3 bases and J dropped 5 bases, with 11 bases sitting between them. The CDR3 sequence: CASSFPGNRNTIYF. The CDR3 DNA is TGTGCCAGCAGTTTCCCAGGCAATAGAAACACCATATATTTT.

This clone was counted at least ten times. One end of the junction does not line up with germline, which may come from a read error. The V and J genes are TRBV28 and TRBJ2-5; D uncertain. The germline CDR1 and CDR2 sequences are MDHEN and SYDVKM. CDR3 length: 12 amino acids. CDR3 residues: CASSLPEDTPYF. In nucleotides, the CDR3 is TGTGCCAGCAGTTTGCCAGAGGATACCCCGTACTTC. Full variable domain (remainder filled in from reference TRBV28 and TRBJ2-5): DVKVTQSSRYLVKRTGEKVFLECVQDMDHENMFWYRQDPGLGLRLIYFSYDVKMKEKGDIPEGYSVSREKKERFSLILESASTNQTSMYLCASSLPEDTPYFGPGTRLLVL.

V gene TRBV28 combines with J gene TRBJ2-2, with unresolved D. The CDR3 consists of 14 residues. V was clipped by 5 bases and J by 3 bases, with 10 bases between them. Per the germline V gene, CDR1 is MDHEN and CDR2 is SYDVKM. This CDR3 reads CASSAPRDTGELFF. As DNA, the CDR3 is TGTGCCAGCAGTGCCCCCCGAGACACCGGGGAGCTGTTTTTT.

V is TRBV5-6 and J is TRBJ2-3, with D uncertain. The germline gives CDR1 SGHDT, CDR2 YYEEEE. The V end was cut by 0 bases, the J end by 10 bases, with 6 bases between. The CDR3 has 11 amino acids. CDR3 loop: CASSLGKAQYF. The DNA of the CDR3 is TGTGCCAGCAGCTTGGGAAAGGCGCAGTATTTT.

This clone has a single count. V is TRBV6-6 and J is TRBJ1-4, with D maybe TRBD1 (5 bases). Trimming pared 1 base from V and 6 bases from J, leaving 12 bases between. Germline V lookup: CDR1 MNHNY, CDR2 SVGAGI (reference sequence). This CDR3 has 15 amino acids. In DNA form, the CDR3 reads TGTGCCAGCAGTTACTTTGAGTCCAGGGATGAAAAACTGTTTTTT. Protein product: CASSYFESRDEKLFF.

The V gene is TRBV6-5, the J gene TRBJ2-5; 8 nucleotides align to TRBD1. CDR3 size: 15 residues. CDR1 MNHEY and CDR2 SVGAGI come from the germline V gene. V was pared by 2 bases and J by 4 bases, with 6 bases of the junction left unmatched. The CDR3 loop reads CASSYQGAGLETQYF. The DNA of the CDR3 is TGTGCCAGCAGTTACCAGGGGGCGGGTTTAGAGACCCAGTACTTC.

The V gene is TRBV30, the J gene TRBJ2-7; D is uncertain. The germline gives CDR1 GTSNPN, CDR2 SVGIG (reference sequence). The CDR3 is made up of 11 amino acids. V was clipped by 1 base and J by 4 bases, with 5 bases between them. DNA of the CDR3: TGTGCCTGGAGTGGGGGATACGAGCAGTACTTC. Its protein is CAWSGGYEQYF.

V and J are TRBV4-1 and TRBJ1-4; unclear D gene. V lost 2 bases and J lost 8, with 12 bases in between. There are 14 residues in the CDR3. The V gene's germline CDR1 is MGHRA and CDR2 YSYEKL. This chain's CDR3 is CASSQTELGEKLFF. The DNA of the CDR3 is TGCGCCAGCAGCCAAACCGAATTGGGCGAAAAACTGTTTTTT.

This clone has just a few counts. The chain joins TRBV11-3 to TRBJ2-2; D is perhaps TRBD1 or TRBD2 (5 bases each). The CDR3 runs to 14 residues. V lost 7 bases and J lost 2, with 11 bases in between. Germline V CDR1 and CDR2: SGHNT, YENEEA. The CDR3 DNA sequence: TGTGCCAGCAAGCTGGGGACCAACACCGGGGAGCTGTTTTTT. This encodes CASKLGTNTGELFF. The whole variable domain, filled in from reference TRBV11-3 and TRBJ2-2, reads EAGVVQSPRYKIIEKKQPVAFWCNPISGHNTLYWYLQNLGQGPELLIRYENEEAVDDSQLPKDRFSAERLKGVDSTLKIQPAELGDSAVYLCASKLGTNTGELFFGEGSRLTVL.

The rearrangement links TRBV19 to TRBJ1-2; tentatively, D is TRBD1 (6 bases). Germline assignment: CDR1 LNHDA and CDR2 SQIVND (reference sequence). Trimming removed 1 base from V and 2 bases from J, with 17 bases in between. There are 17 residues in the CDR3. CDR3 sequence reads: CASSIASGGLLNYGYTF. DNA of the CDR3: TGTGCCAGTAGTATAGCCTCGGGGGGGCTGCTGAACTATGGCTACACCTTC.

The rearrangement links TRBV2 to TRBJ1-3, with D perhaps TRBD1 (6 bases). The CDR3 sequence is 16 residues long. Germline V gives CDR1 SNHLY, CDR2 FYNNEI. V lost 5 bases and J lost 0, with 14 bases in between. CDR3 residues: CASSQQGPLSGNTIYF. The CDR3 nucleotides are TGTGCCAGCAGTCAACAGGGCCCACTCTCTGGAAACACCATATATTTT.